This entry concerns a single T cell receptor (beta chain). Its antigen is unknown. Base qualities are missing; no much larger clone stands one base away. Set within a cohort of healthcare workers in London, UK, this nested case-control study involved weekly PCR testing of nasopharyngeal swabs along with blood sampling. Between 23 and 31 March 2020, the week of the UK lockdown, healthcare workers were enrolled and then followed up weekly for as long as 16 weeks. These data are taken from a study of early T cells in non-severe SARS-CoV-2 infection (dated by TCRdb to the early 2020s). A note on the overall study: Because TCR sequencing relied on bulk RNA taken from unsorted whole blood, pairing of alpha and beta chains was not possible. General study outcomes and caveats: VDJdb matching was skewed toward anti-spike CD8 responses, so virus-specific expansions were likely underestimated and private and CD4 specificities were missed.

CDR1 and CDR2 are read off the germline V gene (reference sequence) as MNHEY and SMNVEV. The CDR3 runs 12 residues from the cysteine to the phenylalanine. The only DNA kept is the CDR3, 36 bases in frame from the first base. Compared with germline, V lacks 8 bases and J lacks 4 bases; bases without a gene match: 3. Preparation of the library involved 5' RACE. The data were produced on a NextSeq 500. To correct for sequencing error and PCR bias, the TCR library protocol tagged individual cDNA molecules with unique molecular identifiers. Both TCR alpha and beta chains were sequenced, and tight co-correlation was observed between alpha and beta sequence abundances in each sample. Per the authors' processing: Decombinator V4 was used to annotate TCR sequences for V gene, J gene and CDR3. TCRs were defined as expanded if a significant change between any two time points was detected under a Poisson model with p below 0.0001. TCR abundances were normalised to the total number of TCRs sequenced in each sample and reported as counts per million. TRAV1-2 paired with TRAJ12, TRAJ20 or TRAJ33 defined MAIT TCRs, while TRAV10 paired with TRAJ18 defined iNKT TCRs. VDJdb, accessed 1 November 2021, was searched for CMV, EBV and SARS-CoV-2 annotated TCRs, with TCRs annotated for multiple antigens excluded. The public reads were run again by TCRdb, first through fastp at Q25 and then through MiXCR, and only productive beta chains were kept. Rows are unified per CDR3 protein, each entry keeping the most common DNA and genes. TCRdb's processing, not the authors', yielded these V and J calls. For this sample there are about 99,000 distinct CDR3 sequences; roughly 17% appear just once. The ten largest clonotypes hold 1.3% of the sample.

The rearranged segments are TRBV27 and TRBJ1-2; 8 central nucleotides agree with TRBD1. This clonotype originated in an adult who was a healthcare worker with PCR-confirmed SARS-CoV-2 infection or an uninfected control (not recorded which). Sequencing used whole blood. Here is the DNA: TGTGCCAGCGGACAGGGCGCCTATGGCTACACCTTC. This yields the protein CASGQGAYGYTF.